The 3 T cell receptor beta chains reported below all come from one sample, sequenced in a study of cytomegalovirus exposure and HLA in healthy donors. The PCR was carried out with 60 Vbeta primers and 13 Jbeta primers. Using immunoSEQ multiplex PCR, the repertoire was profiled, and TCRdb retains in-frame clones only, with some absent. This sample has roughly 86,000 clones, with over 55% found just once. Sequenced sample: PBMCs. The receptors were sampled from a woman in her 50s in good health and CMV-seropositive.

The gene calls are TRBV5-1 and TRBJ2-5; 8 bases map to TRBD2. Germline values: CDR1 SGHRS, CDR2 YFSETQ. The CDR3 length is 13 residues. Unmatched junction bases numbered 1, after V lost 4 bases and J lost 2 bases. The CDR3 coding sequence is TGCGCCAGCAGCCAGCGGGGGCAAGAGACCCAGTACTTC. Its translation: CASSQRGQETQYF.

The V and J genes are TRBV28 and TRBJ2-7; D is perhaps TRBD2 (5 bases). The V and J ends lost 2 bases and 6 bases respectively, with 14 bases between them. The CDR3 contains 14 residues. The germline V gene has CDR1 MDHEN and CDR2 SYDVKM. CDR3 sequence reads: CASSLGGGGFEQYF. In nucleotides, the CDR3 is TGTGCCAGCAGTTTAGGAGGCGGTGGGTTCGAGCAGTACTTC. Using reference TRBV28 and TRBJ2-7 for the parts outside the CDR3, the full variable domain is DVKVTQSSRYLVKRTGEKVFLECVQDMDHENMFWYRQDPGLGLRLIYFSYDVKMKEKGDIPEGYSVSREKKERFSLILESASTNQTSMYLCASSLGGGGFEQYFGPGTRLTVT.

In this sample, this clone turned up a few times. The CDR3 is CASSLLAGDAAYEQYF. For the CDR3, the DNA is TGTGCCAGCAGCTTACTTGCGGGCGACGCCGCCTACGAGCAGTACTTC. V is TRBV7-9 and J is TRBJ2-7, with D possibly TRBD2 on 5 matching bases. V dropped 2 bases and J dropped 2 bases, with 16 bases sitting between them. From germline, CDR1 is SEHNR and CDR2 FQNEAQ (reference sequence). The CDR3 contains 16 residues. Variable domain in full (rest from reference TRBV7-9 and TRBJ2-7): DTGVSQNPRHKITKRGQNVTFRCDPISEHNRLYWYRQTLGQGPEFLTYFQNEAQLEKSRLLSDRFSAERPKGSFSTLEIQRTEQGDSAMYLCASSLLAGDAAYEQYFGPGTRLTVT.